These T cell receptor beta chains were read from a single sample in a study of blood T cell repertoires in COVID-19. Sequenced by immunoSEQ multiplex PCR; TCRdb stores in-frame clones only, minus some. Here the sample spans approximately 140,000 clones, around 89% being singletons. The source material was peripheral blood. These receptors all come from a man between 50 and 59 years old with active or convalescent COVID-19. CDR3s leave out the opening cysteine and the closing phenylalanine or tryptophan. The D gene is left open where the match is weak. Size tells how often a clone was seen (once, few, many) or the class of an expanded clone, and some rows leave it out.

j_call d_call v_call clone_size cdr3_aa
TRBJ2-7 - TRBV7-9 - ASTLTVATGEQY
TRBJ1-1 - TRBV3-1/TRBV3-2 - ASSQHGEDTEAF
TRBJ2-1 TRBD2 TRBV30 - AWSNGRDNEQF
TRBJ1-3 - TRBV19 - ASSIYRAANTIY
TRBJ1-4 - TRBV30 - AWSGQGSRWEKLF
TRBJ1-2 - TRBV30 - AWSIGGGTYGYT
TRBJ2-1 TRBD2 TRBV28 - ASSSPSGFYNEQF
TRBJ2-7 TRBD1 TRBV19 - ASSWDRERLYEQY
TRBJ2-3 TRBD2 TRBV7-2 - ASSPLAGASTDTQY
TRBJ2-7 TRBD2 TRBV7-2 - ASSLTSGSGEQY
TRBJ2-7 - TRBV10-3 - AISESQIYEQY
TRBJ2-1 - TRBV6-1 - ASSDYAGSYNEQF
TRBJ1-2 TRBD1 TRBV29-1 - SVDGQGAYGYT
TRBJ1-1 TRBD1 TRBV25-1 - ASSAGDRAAF
TRBJ1-1 - TRBV29-1 - SVEGQGGTEAF
TRBJ2-7 - TRBV18 - ASLQGTEQY
TRBJ1-2 TRBD1 TRBV18 - ASSIQGSYGYT
TRBJ2-7 - TRBV15 once ATSNPGLAYEQY
TRBJ2-1 - TRBV6-2/TRBV6-3 - ASSINTGSEQF
TRBJ1-5 - TRBV10-1 - ASSDSPNQPQH
TRBJ1-1 TRBD1 TRBV6-5 - ASRDRGNTEAF
TRBJ2-2 TRBD1 TRBV6-6 - ASTYQGRGLELF
TRBJ2-5 - TRBV4-1 few ASSQDWGSVAKRETQY
TRBJ2-3 TRBD1 TRBV7-2 - ASSPYTGDRGLDTQY
TRBJ1-2 TRBD1 TRBV4-1 - ASSLDRGPNYGYT
TRBJ1-2 TRBD1 TRBV28 - ASSGQEYNYGYT
TRBJ1-4 - TRBV27 - ASTRLRNEKLF
TRBJ2-5 - TRBV6-6 - ASSYSRETQY
TRBJ2-1 TRBD2 TRBV11-2 - ASSLGRLAGQF
TRBJ2-3 - TRBV27 - ASSLARISDTQY
TRBJ1-2 - TRBV12-5 once ASGSFNGMGGYT
TRBJ1-1 - TRBV29-1 - SVSIPPVVNTEAF
TRBJ2-1 TRBD2 TRBV9 - ASSVIAGANNEQF
TRBJ1-2 - TRBV3-1/TRBV3-2 - ASSQDNGGRGGYT
TRBJ2-5 - TRBV28 - ASSPQGSETQY
TRBJ2-3 - TRBV27 - ASSLRRLTGATDTQY
TRBJ2-5 - TRBV30 - AWSATGQETQY
TRBJ2-3 - TRBV28 - ASSLLVAQTQY
TRBJ2-3 - TRBV9 - ASSVSGGLSTDTQY
TRBJ2-7 TRBD1 TRBV27 large ASRRQGSYEQY
TRBJ1-6 - TRBV2 once ASSVLVNNSPLH
TRBJ2-2 - TRBV5-1 - ASSLMASRTGELF
TRBJ1-3 - TRBV18 - ASSPMIQSQGSGNTIY
TRBJ2-5 TRBD2 TRBV9 once ASSVEGLAGWETQY